Reported below is one TCR beta chain. Its antigen is as yet unknown. The data stem from a study of ipilimumab plus nivolumab after autologous stem cell transplantation. Broader study findings: Per the authors, repertoire, Treg and microbiota data justify further study.

Starting 14 to 28 days after autologous transplant, ipilimumab 1 mg/kg was given. Generated by immunoSEQ multiplex PCR, the TCRdb table keeps only in-frame clones and is missing some. The sample records 10,000 to 15,000 clones, approximately 68% being singletons. This CDR3 region has 17 residues. Trimming took 2 bases from V and 2 from J; bases not matched to a gene: 8. CDR1 and CDR2 from the germline V gene are KGHSH and LQKENI. The origin of this receptor is a male donor with multiple myeloma. The V call is TRBV18, the J call TRBJ2-1, with 8 nucleotides matching TRBD2. The material was PBMCs, obtained in a trial of ipilimumab plus nivolumab as post-transplant consolidation. CDR3 region: CASSPKSGGLTYNEQFF. The CDR3 DNA follows: TGTGCCAGCTCACCAAAATCGGGGGGGCTTACCTACAATGAGCAGTTCTTC.